This T cell receptor beta chain was documented in a study of T cell responses to AZD1222 COVID-19 vaccine. General observations from the study: A rise in Spike-specific TCR breadth and depth followed two AZD1222 doses.

Only in-frame clones appear in the TCRdb table, and some are missing; sequencing was by immunoSEQ multiplex PCR. The table has roughly 130,000 clones, about 91% seen once. V shed 3 bases and J shed 0 bases, with 8 bases lying between them. CDR3 length equals 14 residues. Germline CDR1 and CDR2: LNHDA and SQIVND (reference sequence). Concerning this clone itself: Its specificity is unknown.

The TCR sequence derives from an adult in good health. The sequences come from peripheral blood, collected on day 0 of AZD1222 vaccination. The rearrangement uses TRBV19 and TRBJ1-1; no reliable D call. The CDR3 coding sequence is TGTGCCAGTAGTATGACGAGGGTGAACACTGAAGCTTTCTTT. Its translation: CASSMTRVNTEAFF. Together with reference TRBV19 and TRBJ1-1, the CDR3 gives the full variable domain: DGGITQSPKYLFRKEGQNVTLSCEQNLNHDAMYWYRQDPGQGLRLIYYSQIVNDFQKGDIAEGYSVSREKKESFPLTVTSAQKNPTAFYLCASSMTRVNTEAFFGQGTRLTVV.